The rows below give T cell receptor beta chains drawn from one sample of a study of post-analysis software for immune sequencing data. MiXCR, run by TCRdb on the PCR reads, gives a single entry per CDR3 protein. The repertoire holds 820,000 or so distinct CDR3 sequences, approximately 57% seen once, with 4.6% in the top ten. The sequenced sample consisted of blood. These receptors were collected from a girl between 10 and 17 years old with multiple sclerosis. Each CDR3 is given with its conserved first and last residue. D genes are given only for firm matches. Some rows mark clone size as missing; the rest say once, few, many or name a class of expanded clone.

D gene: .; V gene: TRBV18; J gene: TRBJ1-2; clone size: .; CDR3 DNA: TGTGCCAGCTCAGGTACAGGGTACTATGGCTACACCTTC; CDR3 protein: CASSGTGYYGYTF
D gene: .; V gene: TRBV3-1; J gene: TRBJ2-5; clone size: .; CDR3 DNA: TGTGCCAGCAGCAGGATAACCCAAGAGACCCAGTACTTC; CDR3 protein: CASSRITQETQYF
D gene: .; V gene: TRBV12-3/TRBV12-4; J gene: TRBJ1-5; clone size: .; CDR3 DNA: TGTGTCAGCACCCGGGACAGCAATCAGCCCCAGCATTTT; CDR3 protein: CVSTRDSNQPQHF
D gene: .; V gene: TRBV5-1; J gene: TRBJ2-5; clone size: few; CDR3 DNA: TGCGCCAGCAGCTTCGCGAGAGAACCGACTCAGTACTTC; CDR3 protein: CASSFAREPTQYF
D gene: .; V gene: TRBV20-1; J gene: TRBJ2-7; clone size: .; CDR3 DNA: TGCAGTGCTAGAAGAGGCTCGGGACACTCCTACGAGCAGTACTTC; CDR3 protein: CSARRGSGHSYEQYF
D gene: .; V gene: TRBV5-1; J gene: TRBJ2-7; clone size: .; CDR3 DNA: TGCGCCAGCAGCGCCGCGACTAGGGGTGAGCAGTACTTC; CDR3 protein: CASSAATRGEQYF
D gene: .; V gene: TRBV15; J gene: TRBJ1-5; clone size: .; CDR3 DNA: TGTGCCACCAGCTACGAACGCCGTTCCGCCCAGCCCCAGCATTTT; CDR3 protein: CATSYERRSAQPQHF
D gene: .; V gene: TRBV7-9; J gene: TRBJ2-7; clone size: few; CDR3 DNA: TGTGCCAGCAGCGAACCGGATTACGAGCAGTACTTC; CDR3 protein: CASSEPDYEQYF
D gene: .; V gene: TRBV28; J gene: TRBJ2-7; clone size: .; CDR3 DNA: TGTGCCAGCAGCCCCCCGGAGGGAATCTACGAGCAGTACTTC; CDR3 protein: CASSPPEGIYEQYF
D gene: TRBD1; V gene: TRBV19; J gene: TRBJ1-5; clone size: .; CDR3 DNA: TGTGCCAGTAGTATCAGGGGGCCGGGTCAGCCCCAGCATTTT; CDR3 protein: CASSIRGPGQPQHF
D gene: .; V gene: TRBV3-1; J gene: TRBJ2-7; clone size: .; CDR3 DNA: TGTGCCAGCAGCCAAGCTTTAGGCATAGCCAGAGCCTACGAGCAGTACTTC; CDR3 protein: CASSQALGIARAYEQYF
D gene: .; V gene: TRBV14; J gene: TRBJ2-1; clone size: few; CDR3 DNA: TGTGCCAGCAGCTTCTCGGGTGGATCCTACAGTGGTGAGCAGTTCTTC; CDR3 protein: CASSFSGGSYSGEQFF
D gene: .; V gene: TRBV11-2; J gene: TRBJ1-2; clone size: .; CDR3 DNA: TGTGCCAGCAGCTCGACCCCGGGACGAACTGGCTACACCTTC; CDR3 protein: CASSSTPGRTGYTF
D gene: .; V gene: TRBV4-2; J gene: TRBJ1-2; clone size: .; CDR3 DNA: TGTGCCAGCAGCCAAGAATCTGCTAACTATGGCTACACCTTC; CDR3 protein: CASSQESANYGYTF
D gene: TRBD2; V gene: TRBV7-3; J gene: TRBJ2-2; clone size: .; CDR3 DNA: TGTGCCAGCAGCTCTTCTAGCGGGAGCATCGGGGAGCTGTTTTTT; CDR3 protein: CASSSSSGSIGELFF
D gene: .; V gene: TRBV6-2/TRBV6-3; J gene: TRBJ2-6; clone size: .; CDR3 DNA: TGTGCCAGCAGTACAGGTACCTCATCCAACGTCCTGACTTTC; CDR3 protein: CASSTGTSSNVLTF
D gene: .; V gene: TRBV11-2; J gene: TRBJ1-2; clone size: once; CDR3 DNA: TGTGCCAGCAGCTTAGCTAGCGGTAGTGGCTACACCTTC; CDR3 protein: CASSLASGSGYTF
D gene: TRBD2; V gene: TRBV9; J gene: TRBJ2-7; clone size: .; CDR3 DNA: TGTGCCAGCAGCTCGAGCGGGGGGCGAAACGAGCAGTACTTC; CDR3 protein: CASSSSGGRNEQYF
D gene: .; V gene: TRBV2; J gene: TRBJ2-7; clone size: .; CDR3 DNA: TGTGCCAGCAGTGAAGCAGAGGGGTGGATCTACGAGCAGTACTTC; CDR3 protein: CASSEAEGWIYEQYF
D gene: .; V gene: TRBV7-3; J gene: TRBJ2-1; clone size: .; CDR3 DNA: TGTGCCAGCAGGTTGGACGGCAATGAGCAGTTCTTC; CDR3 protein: CASRLDGNEQFF
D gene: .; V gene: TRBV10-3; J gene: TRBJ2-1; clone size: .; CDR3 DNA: TGTGCCATCAGTGAGGGTAGCGAGCAGTTCTTC; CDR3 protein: CAISEGSEQFF
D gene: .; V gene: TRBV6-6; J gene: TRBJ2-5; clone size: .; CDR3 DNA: TGTGCCAGCGGGAATAGGGGGGGCTCTCAAGAGACCCAGTACTTC; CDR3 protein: CASGNRGGSQETQYF
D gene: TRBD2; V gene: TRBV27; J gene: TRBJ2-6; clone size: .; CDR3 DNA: TGTGCCAGCAGTCTATCCGAACGGGGGGCTGGGGCCAACGTCCTGACTTTC; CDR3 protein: CASSLSERGAGANVLTF
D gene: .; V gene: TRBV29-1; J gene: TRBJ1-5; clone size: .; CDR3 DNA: TGCAGCGTTGAAAGTGGGGTTGGACAGCCCCAGCATTTT; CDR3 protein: CSVESGVGQPQHF
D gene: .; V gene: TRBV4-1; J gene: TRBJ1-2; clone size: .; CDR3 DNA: TGCGCCAGCAGCCAACGAGACAATCGCGCCAACTATGGCTACACCTTC; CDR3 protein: CASSQRDNRANYGYTF
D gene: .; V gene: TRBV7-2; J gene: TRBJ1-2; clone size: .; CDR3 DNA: TGTGCCAGCAGCCGCCGTTTGGGACGGCCCTATGGCTACACCTTC; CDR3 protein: CASSRRLGRPYGYTF
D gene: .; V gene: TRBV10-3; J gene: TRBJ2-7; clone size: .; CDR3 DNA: TGTGCCATCAGCGCCACAGGGTACAATGAGCAGTACTTC; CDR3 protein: CAISATGYNEQYF
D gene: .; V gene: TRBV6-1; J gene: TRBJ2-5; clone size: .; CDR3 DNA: TGTGCCAGCAACTCGGTGGTCGAGACCCAGTACTTC; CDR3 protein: CASNSVVETQYF
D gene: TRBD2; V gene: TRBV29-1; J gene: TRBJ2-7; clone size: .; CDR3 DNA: TGCAGCGTTGAACTAGCGGGAAGACCTACCTACGAGCAGTACTTC; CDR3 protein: CSVELAGRPTYEQYF
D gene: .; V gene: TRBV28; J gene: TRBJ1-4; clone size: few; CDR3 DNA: TGTGCCAGCAGTTTCCAACAGGGATGGGTTGAAAAACTGTTTTTT; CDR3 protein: CASSFQQGWVEKLFF
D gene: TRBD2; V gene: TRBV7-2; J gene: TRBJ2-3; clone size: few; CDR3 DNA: TGTGCCAGCAGCTTACATAGCGGGGGGGCGATTCCTAGCACAGATACGCAGTATTTT; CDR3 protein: CASSLHSGGAIPSTDTQYF
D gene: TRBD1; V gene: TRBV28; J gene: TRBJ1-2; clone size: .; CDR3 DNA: TGTGCCAGCACAGGTCCGAGACAGGGGCTCTATGGCTACACCTTC; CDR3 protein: CASTGPRQGLYGYTF
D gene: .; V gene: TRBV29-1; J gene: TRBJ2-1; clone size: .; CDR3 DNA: TGCAGCGTTGAAGGGGGCGGATGGGGCTCCTACAATGAGCAGTTCTTC; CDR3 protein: CSVEGGGWGSYNEQFF